This TCR beta chain is from a study of T-cell memory formation after mild COVID-19. Looking at the study overall: In these data, TCR clusters were largely donor specific.

This clonotype has a count of ten or more. No antigen is known for it. Sequence at one end of the junction differs from germline and may be a read error. Notes on the study in general: The main location of contracting CD4+ clones was CM and EM, and that of contracting CD8+ clones was EMRA. Clonal second-wave expansions that peaked on day 37 had unconfirmed SARS-CoV-2 specificity.

In TCRdb, the 5' RACE reads were re-called with MiXCR into one record per CDR3 protein. The sample records around 300,000 distinct CDR3 sequences, 13% being singletons. This receptor was taken from a man between 18 and 35 years old who had mild COVID-19 (a few samples of this study predate the infection). Cell type and time point are not known. The specimen was PBMCs or a T cell subset sorted from them (not recorded which).

The CDR3 sequence: CASSYGNSGQETQYF. The CDR3, as DNA: TGTGCTAGCAGCTACGGGAATAGCGGGCAAGAGACCCAGTACTTC. This rearrangement joins TRBV7-7 to TRBJ2-5, with 7 bases aligning to TRBD2. The CDR3 is 15 amino acids. Germline V gene lookup returns CDR1 SSHAT and CDR2 FNYEAQ (reference sequence).